One and the same sample provided the 3 T cell receptor beta chains below, sequenced in a study of identical twins. MiXCR was run by TCRdb on the 5' RACE reads, yielding one entry per CDR3 protein. The table lists 1.5 million or so distinct CDR3 sequences, under 35% of them singletons, with approximately 0.25% in the top ten. The sequenced sample consisted of cord blood. Source of these receptors: a newborn girl in good health.

With respect to this clonotype: At one end, the junction sequence differs from germline, possibly due to a read error. The V gene is TRBV7-9, the J gene TRBJ2-1; 7 bases align to TRBD2. This CDR3 spans 15 amino acids. Germline CDR1 SEHNR, CDR2 FQNEAQ (reference sequence). The CDR3 bases are TGTGCCCGCAGCTTAGGCGGGAGCAGGTACAATGAGCAGTTCTTC. It is translated as CARSLGGSRYNEQFF.

The gene calls are TRBV24-1 and TRBJ2-1; D is unresolved. The CDR3 has 15 amino acids. V shed 9 bases and J shed 3 bases, with 17 bases lying between them. Germline assignment: CDR1 KGHDR and CDR2 SFDVKD. As DNA, the CDR3 is TGTGCCACCGTCGAGCGATTAGTGAGCTACAATGAGCAGTTCTTC. This gives the protein CATVERLVSYNEQFF.

In nucleotides, the CDR3 is TGTGCCAGCAGCCAAGATCGAGCGGGGACCAATGAGCAGTTCTTC. Protein sequence: CASSQDRAGTNEQFF. The chain carries TRBV4-2 and TRBJ2-1; TRBD2 aligns across 7 bases. V lost 0 bases, J lost 6 bases, and 5 bases stayed unmatched. The CDR3 runs to 15 residues. Germline V lookup: CDR1 LGHNA, CDR2 YNFKEQ.